This T cell receptor (beta chain) comes out of a study of T cells in Graves' hyperthyroidism and ophthalmopathy. The germline V gene encodes CDR1 SNHLY and CDR2 FYNNEI. The junction had 8 bases not matched to a gene; V was cut back by 5 bases and J by 7 bases. CDR3 length equals 14 residues. Clinical Activity Scores of at least 3, NOSPECS grades of at least 4 and durations under 3 months characterized ophthalmopathy patients. Reasons for excluding patients were uncontrolled infection, other autoimmune disease, pregnancy or lactation. The TCR beta CDR3 regions underwent amplification using RNA transcripts as the source. RT-PCR in the first round (using the HTBI primer set) targeted the TCR CDR3. From the multiplex PCR reads, TCRdb called clonotypes with MiXCR, one entry per CDR3 protein. Here the sample spans hundreds of thousands of distinct CDR3 sequences, 14% being singletons. About this clonotype itself: Its antigen is currently unknown.

Study-wide results and limits: Most thyroid clonotypes that were expanded above 0.001 also turned up in blood.

J is TRBJ2-5 and V is TRBV2; 9 positions agree with TRBD1. The sequenced material came from blood. This TCR was sampled from a woman between 45 and 60 years old with Graves' ophthalmopathy. The CDR3 is CASSTRTGEGTQYF. The CDR3 bases are TGTGCCAGCAGTACAAGGACAGGGGAAGGGACCCAGTACTTC.